This TCR beta chain came from a study of blood T cell repertoires in COVID-19. The protocol was immunoSEQ multiplex PCR, while the TCRdb copy is restricted to in-frame clones and leaves out a portion. There are around 120,000 clones in the sample; 90% occur only once, and 3.8% lies in the top ten. Germline assignment: CDR1 SGHNT and CDR2 YYREEE (reference sequence). There are 15 residues in the CDR3. Germline trimming cut 1 base from V and 5 bases from J; bases unmatched to any gene: 4. The chain employs TRBV5-4 and TRBJ2-1; 9 bases line up with TRBD2. This sequence was found in a woman in her sixties or seventies with COVID-19, enrolled during active disease. Sequenced: peripheral blood. This chain's CDR3 is CASSLMVAGDNEQFF. CDR3 DNA sequence: TGTGCCAGCAGCTTGATGGTAGCGGGAGACAATGAGCAGTTCTTC.